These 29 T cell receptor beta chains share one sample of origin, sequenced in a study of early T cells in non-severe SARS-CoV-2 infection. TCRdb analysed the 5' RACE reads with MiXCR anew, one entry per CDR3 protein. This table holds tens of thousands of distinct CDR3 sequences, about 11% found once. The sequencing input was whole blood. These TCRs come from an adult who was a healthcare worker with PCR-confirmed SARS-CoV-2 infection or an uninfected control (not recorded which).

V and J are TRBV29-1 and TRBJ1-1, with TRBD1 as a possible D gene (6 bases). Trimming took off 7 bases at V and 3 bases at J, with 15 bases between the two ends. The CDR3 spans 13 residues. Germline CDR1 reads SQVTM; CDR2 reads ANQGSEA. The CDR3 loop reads CSARRQDDTEAFF. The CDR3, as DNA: TGCAGCGCCCGCCGACAGGACGACACTGAAGCTTTCTTT.

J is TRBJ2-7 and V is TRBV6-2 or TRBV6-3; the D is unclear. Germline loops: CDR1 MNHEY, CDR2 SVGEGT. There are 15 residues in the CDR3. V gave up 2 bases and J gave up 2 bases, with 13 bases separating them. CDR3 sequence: CASSYGDFLPYEQYF. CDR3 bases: TGTGCCAGCAGTTACGGGGATTTCTTACCCTACGAGCAGTACTTC.

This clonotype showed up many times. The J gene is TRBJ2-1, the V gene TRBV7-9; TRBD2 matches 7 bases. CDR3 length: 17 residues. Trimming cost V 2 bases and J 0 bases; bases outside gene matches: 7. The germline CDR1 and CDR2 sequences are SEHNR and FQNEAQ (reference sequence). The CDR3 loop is CASSLTLAGVSYNEQFF. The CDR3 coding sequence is TGTGCCAGCAGCTTAACTCTCGCGGGAGTCTCCTACAATGAGCAGTTCTTC.

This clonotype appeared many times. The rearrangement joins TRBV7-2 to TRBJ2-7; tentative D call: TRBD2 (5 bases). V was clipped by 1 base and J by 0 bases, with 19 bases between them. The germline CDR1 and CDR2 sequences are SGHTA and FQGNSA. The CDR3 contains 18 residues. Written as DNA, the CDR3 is TGTGCCAGCAGCTTAGTTGAGGGAAAGGTTCCTGGCTCCTACGAGCAGTACTTC. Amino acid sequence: CASSLVEGKVPGSYEQYF.

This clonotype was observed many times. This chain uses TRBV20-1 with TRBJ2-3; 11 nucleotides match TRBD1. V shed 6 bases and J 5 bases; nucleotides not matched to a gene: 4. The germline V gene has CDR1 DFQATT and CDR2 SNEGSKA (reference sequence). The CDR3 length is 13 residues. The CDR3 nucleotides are TGCAGTGCCACGGGACAGGGGGTAGATACGCAGTATTTT. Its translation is CSATGQGVDTQYF.

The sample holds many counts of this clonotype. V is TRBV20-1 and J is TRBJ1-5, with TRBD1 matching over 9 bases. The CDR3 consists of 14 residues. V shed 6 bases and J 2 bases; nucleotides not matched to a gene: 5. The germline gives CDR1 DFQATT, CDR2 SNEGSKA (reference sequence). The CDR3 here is CSAVRQGGNQPQHF. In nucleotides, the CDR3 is TGCAGTGCCGTTCGACAGGGGGGCAATCAGCCCCAGCATTTT.

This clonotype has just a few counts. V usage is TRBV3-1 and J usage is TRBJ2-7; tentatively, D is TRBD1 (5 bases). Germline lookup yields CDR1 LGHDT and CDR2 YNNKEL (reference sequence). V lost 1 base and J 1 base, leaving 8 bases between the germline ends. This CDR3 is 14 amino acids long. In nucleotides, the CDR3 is TGTGCCAGCAGCCAAGCAGGGCCGTCCTACGAGCAGTACTTC. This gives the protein CASSQAGPSYEQYF.

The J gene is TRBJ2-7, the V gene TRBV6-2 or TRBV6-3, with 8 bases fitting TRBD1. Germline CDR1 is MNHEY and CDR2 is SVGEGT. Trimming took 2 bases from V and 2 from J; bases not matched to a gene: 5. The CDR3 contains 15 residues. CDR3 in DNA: TGTGCCAGCAGTTACCAGGACAGGGCCGCCTACGAGCAGTACTTC. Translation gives CASSYQDRAAYEQYF.

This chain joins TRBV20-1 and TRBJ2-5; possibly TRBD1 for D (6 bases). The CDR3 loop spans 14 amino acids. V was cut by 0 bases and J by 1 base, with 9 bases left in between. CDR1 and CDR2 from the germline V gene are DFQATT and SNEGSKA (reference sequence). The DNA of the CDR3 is TGCAGTGCTAGAGATACAGGGACCCAAGAGACCCAGTACTTC. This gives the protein CSARDTGTQETQYF.

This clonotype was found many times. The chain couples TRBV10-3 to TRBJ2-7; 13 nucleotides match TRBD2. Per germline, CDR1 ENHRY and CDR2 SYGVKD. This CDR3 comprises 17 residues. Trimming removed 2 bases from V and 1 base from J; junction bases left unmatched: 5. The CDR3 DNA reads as TGTGCCATCAGTGAGACTAGCGGGAGGGCCACTTCCTACGAGCAGTACTTC. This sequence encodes CAISETSGRATSYEQYF.

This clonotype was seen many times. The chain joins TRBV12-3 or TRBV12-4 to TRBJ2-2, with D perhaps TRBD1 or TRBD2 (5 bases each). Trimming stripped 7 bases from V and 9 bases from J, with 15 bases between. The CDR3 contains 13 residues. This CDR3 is CASNEPRGRELFF. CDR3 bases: TGTGCCAGCAACGAACCGAGGGGACGGGAGCTGTTTTTT.

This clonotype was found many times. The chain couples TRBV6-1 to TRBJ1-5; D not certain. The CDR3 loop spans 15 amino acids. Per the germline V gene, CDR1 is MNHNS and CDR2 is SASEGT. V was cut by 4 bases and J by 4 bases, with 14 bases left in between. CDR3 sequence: CASSAEGARNQPQHF. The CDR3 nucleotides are TGTGCCAGCAGTGCTGAGGGAGCGCGGAATCAGCCCCAGCATTTT.

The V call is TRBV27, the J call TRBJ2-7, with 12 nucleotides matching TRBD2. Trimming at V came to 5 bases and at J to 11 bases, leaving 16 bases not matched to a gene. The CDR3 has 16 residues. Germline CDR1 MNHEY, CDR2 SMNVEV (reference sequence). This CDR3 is CASSTASGRAPRRKYF. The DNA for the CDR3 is TGTGCCAGCAGTACTGCTAGCGGGAGGGCTCCTCGGCGTAAGTACTTC.

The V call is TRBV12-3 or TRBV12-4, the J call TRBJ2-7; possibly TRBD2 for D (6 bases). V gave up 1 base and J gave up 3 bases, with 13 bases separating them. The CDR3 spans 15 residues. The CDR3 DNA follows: TGTGCCAGCAGTTTAGGCGGACGGGAGTACTACGAGCAGTACTTC. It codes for CASSLGGREYYEQYF.

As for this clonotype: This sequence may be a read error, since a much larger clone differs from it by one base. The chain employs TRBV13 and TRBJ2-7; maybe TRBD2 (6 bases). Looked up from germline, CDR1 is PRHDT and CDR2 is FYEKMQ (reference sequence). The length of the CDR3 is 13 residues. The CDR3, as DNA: TGTGTCAGCAGCCTGTCCCCGGGGGACGAGCAGTACTTC. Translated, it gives CVSSLSPGDEQYF.

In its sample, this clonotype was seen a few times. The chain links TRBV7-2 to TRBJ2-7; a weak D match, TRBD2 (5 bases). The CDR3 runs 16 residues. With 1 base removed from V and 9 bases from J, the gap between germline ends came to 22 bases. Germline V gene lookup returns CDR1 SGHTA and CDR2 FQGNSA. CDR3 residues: CASSLVASGAPTMQYF. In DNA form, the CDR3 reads TGTGCCAGCAGCTTAGTAGCCAGCGGAGCGCCTACGATGCAGTACTTC.

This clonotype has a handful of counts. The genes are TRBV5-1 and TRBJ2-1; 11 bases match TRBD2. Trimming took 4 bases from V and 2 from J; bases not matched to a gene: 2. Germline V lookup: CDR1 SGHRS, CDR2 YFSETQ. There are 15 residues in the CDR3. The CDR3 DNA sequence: TGCGCCAGCAGCCAACTAGCGGGAGCCTACAATGAGCAGTTCTTC. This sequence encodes CASSQLAGAYNEQFF.

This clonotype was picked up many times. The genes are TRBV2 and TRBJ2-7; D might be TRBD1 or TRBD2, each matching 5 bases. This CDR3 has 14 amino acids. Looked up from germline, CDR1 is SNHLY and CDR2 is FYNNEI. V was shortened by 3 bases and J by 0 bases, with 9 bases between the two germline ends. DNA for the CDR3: TGTGCCAGCAGTGAGGGACGCCACTCCTACGAGCAGTACTTC. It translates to CASSEGRHSYEQYF.

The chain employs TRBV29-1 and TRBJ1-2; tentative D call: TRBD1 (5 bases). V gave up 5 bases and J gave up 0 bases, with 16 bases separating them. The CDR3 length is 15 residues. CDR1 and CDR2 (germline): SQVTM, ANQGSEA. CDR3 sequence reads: CSVRSGTAANYGYTF. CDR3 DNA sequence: TGCAGCGTTAGATCGGGGACGGCCGCTAACTATGGCTACACCTTC.

CDR3 in amino acids: CATSQIRWNEQFF. The DNA for the CDR3 is TGTGCCACCAGCCAGATTCGTTGGAATGAGCAGTTCTTC. V and J are TRBV15 and TRBJ2-1; no reliable D call. Germline V CDR1 and CDR2: LNHNV, YYDKDF (reference sequence). V was pared by 5 bases and J by 7 bases, with 12 bases between. The CDR3 is 13 residues long.

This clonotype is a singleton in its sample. CDR3 coding DNA: TGTGCCAGCACCCTATCGTTCCCGGGCTCGGGTGAGCAGTTCTTC. Translating gives CASTLSFPGSGEQFF. V is TRBV6-2 or TRBV6-3 and J is TRBJ2-1, with D unresolved. The V end lost 7 bases, the J end lost 9 bases, and 22 bases lay between the germline ends. This CDR3 region has 15 residues. Per the germline V gene, CDR1 is MNHEY and CDR2 is SVGEGT.

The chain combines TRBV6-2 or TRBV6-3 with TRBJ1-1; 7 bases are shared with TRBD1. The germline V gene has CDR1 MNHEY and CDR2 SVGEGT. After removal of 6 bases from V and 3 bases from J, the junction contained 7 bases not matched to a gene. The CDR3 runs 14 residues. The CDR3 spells CASSQTGSDTEAFF. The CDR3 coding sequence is TGTGCCAGCAGCCAGACAGGGAGTGACACTGAAGCTTTCTTT.

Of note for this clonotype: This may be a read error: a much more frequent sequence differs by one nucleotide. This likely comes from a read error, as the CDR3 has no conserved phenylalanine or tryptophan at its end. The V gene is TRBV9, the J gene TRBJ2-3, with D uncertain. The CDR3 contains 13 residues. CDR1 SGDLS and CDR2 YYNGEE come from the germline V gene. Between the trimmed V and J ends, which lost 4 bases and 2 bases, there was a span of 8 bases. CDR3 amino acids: CASSRRLTDTQYS. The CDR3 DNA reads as TGTGCCAGCAGCCGTAGACTCACAGATACGCAGTATTCT.

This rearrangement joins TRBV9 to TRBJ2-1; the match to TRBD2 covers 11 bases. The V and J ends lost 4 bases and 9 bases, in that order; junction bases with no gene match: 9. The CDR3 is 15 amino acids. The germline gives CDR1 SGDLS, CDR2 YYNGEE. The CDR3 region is CASSNTSGRGVEQFF. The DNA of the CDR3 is TGTGCCAGCAGCAATACTAGCGGGAGAGGGGTTGAGCAGTTCTTC.

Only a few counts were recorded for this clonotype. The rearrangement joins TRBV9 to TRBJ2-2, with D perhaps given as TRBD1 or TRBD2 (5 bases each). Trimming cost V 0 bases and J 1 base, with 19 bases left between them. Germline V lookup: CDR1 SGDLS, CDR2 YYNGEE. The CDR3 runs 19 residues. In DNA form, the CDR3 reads TGTGCCAGCAGCGTAGCCCTCCCTACCGGGACGGGGAACACCGGGGAGCTGTTTTTT. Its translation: CASSVALPTGTGNTGELFF.

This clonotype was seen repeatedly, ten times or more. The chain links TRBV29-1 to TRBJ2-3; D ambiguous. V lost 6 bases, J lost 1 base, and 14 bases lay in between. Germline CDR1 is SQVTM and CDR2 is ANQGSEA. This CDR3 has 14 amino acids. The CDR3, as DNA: TGCAGCGTGAGGAGTTGGGTGGGCACAGATACGCAGTATTTT. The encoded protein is CSVRSWVGTDTQYF.

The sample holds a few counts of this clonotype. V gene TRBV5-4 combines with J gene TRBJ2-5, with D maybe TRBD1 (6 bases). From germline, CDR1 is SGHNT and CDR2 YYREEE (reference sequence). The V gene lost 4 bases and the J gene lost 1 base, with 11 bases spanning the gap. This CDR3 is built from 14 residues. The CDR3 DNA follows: TGTGCCAGCAGCACCCGACAGGCCCAAGAGACCCAGTACTTC. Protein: CASSTRQAQETQYF.

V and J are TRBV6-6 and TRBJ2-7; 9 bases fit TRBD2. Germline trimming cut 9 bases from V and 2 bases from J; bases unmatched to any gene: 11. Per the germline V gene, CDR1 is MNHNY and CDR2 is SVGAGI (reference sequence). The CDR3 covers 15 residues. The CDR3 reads CASTRSGLATYEQYF. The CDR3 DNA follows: TGTGCCAGTACCCGGTCGGGACTAGCCACCTACGAGCAGTACTTC.

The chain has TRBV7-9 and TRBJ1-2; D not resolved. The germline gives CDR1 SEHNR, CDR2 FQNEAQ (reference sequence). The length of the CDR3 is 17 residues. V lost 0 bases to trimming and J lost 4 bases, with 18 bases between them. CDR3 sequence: CASSLAEGGQRSYGYTF. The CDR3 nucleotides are TGTGCCAGCAGCTTAGCGGAGGGAGGTCAGAGAAGCTATGGCTACACCTTC.